This T cell receptor beta chain appears in the sequencing data of a study of early T cells in non-severe SARS-CoV-2 infection. TCRdb called the 5' RACE reads again in MiXCR, with one record for every CDR3 protein. The profile shows 40,000 to 50,000 distinct CDR3 sequences, 11% of them singletons. This clonotype was detected ten times or more. Germline V gene sequence: CDR1 SGHTA, CDR2 FQGNSA. Trimming stripped 1 base from V and 2 bases from J, with 11 bases between. The CDR3 loop spans 15 amino acids. This receptor was identified in an adult who was a healthcare worker with PCR-confirmed SARS-CoV-2 infection or an uninfected control (not recorded which). This chain uses TRBV7-2 with TRBJ1-2; D not resolved. Sequences were obtained from whole blood. The CDR3 reads CASSLGEYPNYGYTF. The CDR3 DNA follows: TGTGCCAGCAGCTTAGGGGAGTACCCGAACTATGGCTACACCTTC.